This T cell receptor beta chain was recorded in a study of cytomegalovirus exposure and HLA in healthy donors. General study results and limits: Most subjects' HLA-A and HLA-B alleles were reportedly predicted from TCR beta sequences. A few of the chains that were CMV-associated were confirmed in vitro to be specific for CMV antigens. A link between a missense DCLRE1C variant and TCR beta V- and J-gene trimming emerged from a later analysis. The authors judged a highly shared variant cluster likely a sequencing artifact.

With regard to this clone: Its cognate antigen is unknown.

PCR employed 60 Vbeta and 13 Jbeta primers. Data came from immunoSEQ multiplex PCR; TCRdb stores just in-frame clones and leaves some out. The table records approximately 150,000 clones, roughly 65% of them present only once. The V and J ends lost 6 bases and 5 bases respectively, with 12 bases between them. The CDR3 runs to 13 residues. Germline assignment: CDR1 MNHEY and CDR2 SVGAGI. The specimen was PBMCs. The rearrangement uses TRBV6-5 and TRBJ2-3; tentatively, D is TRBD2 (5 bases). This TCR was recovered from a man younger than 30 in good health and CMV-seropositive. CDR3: CASSYKSGDTQYF. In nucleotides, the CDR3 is TGTGCCAGCAGCTACAAAAGCGGAGATACGCAGTATTTT.